In its sample, the clone carrying this T cell receptor beta chain was seen a few times. The sample originates from a study of T and B cells in COVID-19 patients. This CDR3 contains 14 residues. Trimming took 7 bases from V and 6 from J, leaving 18 bases between them. Each TRB amplification used about 220-500 ng of genomic DNA from blood. TRB rearrangements were amplified by multiplex PCR with BIOMED2 TRB-A/B primers. TCRdb processed the multiplex PCR reads anew with MiXCR; each CDR3 protein has one entry. The sample has 2,000 to 2,500 distinct CDR3 sequences; approximately 25% are singletons. The genes are TRBV12-3 or TRBV12-4 and TRBJ1-1; possible D gene TRBD1, 6 bases. The specimen was blood. This TCR was sampled from a human donor with active COVID-19. CDR3 in DNA: TGTGCCAGCACCTACGATCCAGGGGATCCTGAAGCTTTCTTT. As protein: CASTYDPGDPEAFF.